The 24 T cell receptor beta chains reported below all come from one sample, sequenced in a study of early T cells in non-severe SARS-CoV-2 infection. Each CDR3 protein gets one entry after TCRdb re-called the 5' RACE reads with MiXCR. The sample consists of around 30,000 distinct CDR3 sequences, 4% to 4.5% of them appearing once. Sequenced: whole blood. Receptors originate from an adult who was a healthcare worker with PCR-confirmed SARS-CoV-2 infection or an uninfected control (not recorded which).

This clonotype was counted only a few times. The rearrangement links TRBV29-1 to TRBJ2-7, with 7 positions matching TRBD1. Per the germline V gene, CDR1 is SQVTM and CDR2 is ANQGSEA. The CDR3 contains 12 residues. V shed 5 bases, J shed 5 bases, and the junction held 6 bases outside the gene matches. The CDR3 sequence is CSVTGDFDEQYF. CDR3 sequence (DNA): TGCAGCGTTACAGGGGATTTCGACGAGCAGTACTTC.

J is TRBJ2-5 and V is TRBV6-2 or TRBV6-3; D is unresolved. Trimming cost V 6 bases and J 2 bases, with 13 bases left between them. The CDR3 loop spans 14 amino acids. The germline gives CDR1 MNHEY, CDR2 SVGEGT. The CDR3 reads CASSQGTLQETQYF. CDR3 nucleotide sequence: TGTGCCAGCAGCCAAGGAACGCTTCAAGAGACCCAGTACTTC.

Written as DNA, the CDR3 is TGTGCCAGCAGTCCACGGGGGACCTATGGCTACACCTTC. Encoded protein: CASSPRGTYGYTF. The genes are TRBV27 and TRBJ1-2; a weak D match, TRBD1 (5 bases). Germline lookup yields CDR1 MNHEY and CDR2 SMNVEV (reference sequence). The V gene lost 5 bases and the J gene lost 4 bases, with 11 bases spanning the gap. CDR3 length: 13 residues.

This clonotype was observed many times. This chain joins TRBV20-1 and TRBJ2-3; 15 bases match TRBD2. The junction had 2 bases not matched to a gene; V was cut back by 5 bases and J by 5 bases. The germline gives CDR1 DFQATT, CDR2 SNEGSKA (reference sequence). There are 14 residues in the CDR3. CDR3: CSARGLAGGDTQYF. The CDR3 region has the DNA TGCAGTGCTCGGGGACTAGCGGGAGGAGATACGCAGTATTTT.

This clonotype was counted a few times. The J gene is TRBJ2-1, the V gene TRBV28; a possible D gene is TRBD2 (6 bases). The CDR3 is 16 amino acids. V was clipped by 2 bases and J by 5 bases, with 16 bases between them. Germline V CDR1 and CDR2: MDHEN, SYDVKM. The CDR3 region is CASSLRAGRHDNEQFF. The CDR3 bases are TGTGCCAGCAGTTTAAGAGCGGGTCGTCACGACAATGAGCAGTTCTTC.

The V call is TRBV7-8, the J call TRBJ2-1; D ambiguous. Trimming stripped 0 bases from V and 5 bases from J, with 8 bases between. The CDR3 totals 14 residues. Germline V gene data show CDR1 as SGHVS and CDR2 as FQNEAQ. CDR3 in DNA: TGTGCCAGCAGCTTAGCGGACCAGCACAATGAGCAGTTCTTC. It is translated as CASSLADQHNEQFF.

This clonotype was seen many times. The chain's CDR3 is CAWSVWPGGNEQFF. The CDR3 region has the DNA TGTGCCTGGAGTGTATGGCCAGGAGGGAATGAGCAGTTCTTC. The rearrangement joins TRBV30 to TRBJ2-1; possible D gene TRBD2, 6 bases. The length of the CDR3 is 14 residues. Trimming shortened V by 0 bases and J by 7 bases, and 13 bases separated the two germline ends. Germline loops: CDR1 GTSNPN, CDR2 SVGIG (reference sequence).

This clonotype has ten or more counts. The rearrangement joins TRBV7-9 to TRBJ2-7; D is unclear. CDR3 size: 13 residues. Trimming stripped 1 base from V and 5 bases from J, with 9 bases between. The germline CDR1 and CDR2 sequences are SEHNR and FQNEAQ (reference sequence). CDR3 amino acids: CASSLGVGNEQYF. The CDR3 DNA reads TGTGCCAGCAGCTTAGGTGTAGGGAACGAGCAGTACTTC.

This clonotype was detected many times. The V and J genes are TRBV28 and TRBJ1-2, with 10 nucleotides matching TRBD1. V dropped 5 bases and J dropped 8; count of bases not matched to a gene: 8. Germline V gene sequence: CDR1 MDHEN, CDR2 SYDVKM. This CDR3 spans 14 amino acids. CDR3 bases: TGTGCCAGCAGTGCCGGGACAGGGGTTATGGGCTACACCTTC. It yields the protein CASSAGTGVMGYTF.

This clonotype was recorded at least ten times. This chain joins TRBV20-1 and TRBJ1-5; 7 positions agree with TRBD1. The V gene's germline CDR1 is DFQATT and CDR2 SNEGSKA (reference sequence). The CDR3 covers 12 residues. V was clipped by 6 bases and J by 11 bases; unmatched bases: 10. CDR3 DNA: TGCAGTGCGTCTTACAGGGGACGGGCCCAGCATTTT. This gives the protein CSASYRGRAQHF.

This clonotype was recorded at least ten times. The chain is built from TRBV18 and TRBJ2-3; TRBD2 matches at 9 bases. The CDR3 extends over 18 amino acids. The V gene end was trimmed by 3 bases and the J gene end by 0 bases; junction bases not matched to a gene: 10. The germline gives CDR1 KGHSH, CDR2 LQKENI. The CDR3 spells CASSPVIAGDSSTDTQYF. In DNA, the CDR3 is TGTGCCAGCTCACCCGTAATAGCGGGAGATTCTAGCACAGATACGCAGTATTTT.

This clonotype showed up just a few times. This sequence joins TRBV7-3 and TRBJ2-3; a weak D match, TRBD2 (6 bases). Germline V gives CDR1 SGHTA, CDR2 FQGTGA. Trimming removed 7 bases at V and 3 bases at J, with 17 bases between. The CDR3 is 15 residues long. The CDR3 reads CASTPGGDGTDTQYF. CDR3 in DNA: TGTGCCAGCACCCCCGGAGGGGATGGAACAGATACGCAGTATTTT. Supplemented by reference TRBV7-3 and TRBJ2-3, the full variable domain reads GAGVSQTPSNKVTEKGKYVELRCDPISGHTALYWYRQSLGQGPEFLIYFQGTGAADDSGLPNDRFFAVRPEGSVSTLKIQRTERGDSAVYLCASTPGGDGTDTQYFGPGTRLTVL.

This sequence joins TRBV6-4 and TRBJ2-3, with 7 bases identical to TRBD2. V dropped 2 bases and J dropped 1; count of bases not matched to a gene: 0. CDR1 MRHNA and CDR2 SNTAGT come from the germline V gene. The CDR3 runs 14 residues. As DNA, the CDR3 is TGTGCCAGCAGTGACGCGGGAGGCACAGATACGCAGTATTTT. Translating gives CASSDAGGTDTQYF.

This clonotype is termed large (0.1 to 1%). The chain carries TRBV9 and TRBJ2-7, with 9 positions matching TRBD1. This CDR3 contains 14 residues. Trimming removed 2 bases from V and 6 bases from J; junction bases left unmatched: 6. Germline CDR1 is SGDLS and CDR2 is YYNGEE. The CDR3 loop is CASSVRTGVSEQYF. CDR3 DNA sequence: TGTGCCAGCAGCGTGCGGACAGGGGTGTCCGAGCAGTACTTC.

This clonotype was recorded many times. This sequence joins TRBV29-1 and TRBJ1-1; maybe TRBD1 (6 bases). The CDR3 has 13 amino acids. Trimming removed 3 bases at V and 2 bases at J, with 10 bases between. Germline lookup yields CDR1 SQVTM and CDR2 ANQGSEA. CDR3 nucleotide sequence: TGCAGCGTTGAGTCGGGGGCTAACACTGAAGCTTTCTTT. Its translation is CSVESGANTEAFF. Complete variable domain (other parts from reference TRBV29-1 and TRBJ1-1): SAVISQKPSRDICQRGTSLTIQCQVDSQVTMMFWYRQQPGQSLTLIATANQGSEATYESGFVIDKFPISRPNLTFSTLTVSNMSPEDSSIYLCSVESGANTEAFFGQGTRLTVV.

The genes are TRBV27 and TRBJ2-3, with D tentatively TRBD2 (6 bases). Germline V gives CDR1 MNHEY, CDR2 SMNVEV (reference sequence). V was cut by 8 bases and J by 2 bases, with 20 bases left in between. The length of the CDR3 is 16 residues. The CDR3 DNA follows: TGTGCCAGCCATCTCCGGGAGCCAAGCCTCACAGATACGCAGTATTTT. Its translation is CASHLREPSLTDTQYF.

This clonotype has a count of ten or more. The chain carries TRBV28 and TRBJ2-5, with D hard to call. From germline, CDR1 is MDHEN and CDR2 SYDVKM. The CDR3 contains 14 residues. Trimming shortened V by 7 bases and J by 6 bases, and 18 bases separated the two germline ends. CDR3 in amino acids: CASTSLLLGKTQYF. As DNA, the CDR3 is TGTGCCAGCACCTCTTTGTTGTTGGGGAAGACCCAGTACTTC.

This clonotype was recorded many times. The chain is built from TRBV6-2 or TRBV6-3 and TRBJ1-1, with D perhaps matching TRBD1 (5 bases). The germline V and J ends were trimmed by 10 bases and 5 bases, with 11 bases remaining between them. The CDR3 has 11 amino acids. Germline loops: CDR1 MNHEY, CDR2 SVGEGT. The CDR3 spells CATWGRTEAFF. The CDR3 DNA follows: TGTGCCACTTGGGGGAGGACTGAAGCTTTCTTT.

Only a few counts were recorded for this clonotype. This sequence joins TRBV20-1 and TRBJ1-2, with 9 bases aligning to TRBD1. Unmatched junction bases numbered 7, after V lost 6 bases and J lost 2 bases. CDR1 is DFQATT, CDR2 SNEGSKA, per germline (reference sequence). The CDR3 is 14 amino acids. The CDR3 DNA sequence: TGCAGTGCCGTATCCGGGACAGGGAACTATGGCTACACCTTC. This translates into CSAVSGTGNYGYTF.

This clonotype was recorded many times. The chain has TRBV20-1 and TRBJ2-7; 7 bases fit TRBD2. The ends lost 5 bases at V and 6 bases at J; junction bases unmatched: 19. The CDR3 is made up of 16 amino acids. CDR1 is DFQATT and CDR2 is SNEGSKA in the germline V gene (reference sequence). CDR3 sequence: CSASLGEGGPGREQYF. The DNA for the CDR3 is TGCAGTGCTTCTCTTGGGGAGGGAGGGCCAGGACGCGAGCAGTACTTC.

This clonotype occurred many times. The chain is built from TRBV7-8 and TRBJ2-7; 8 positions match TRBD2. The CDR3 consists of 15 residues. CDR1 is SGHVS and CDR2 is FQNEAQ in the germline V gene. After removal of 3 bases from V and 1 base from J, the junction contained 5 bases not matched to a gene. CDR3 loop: CASSFLAGFSYEQYF. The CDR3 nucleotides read TGTGCCAGCAGCTTCTTAGCGGGATTTTCCTACGAGCAGTACTTC.

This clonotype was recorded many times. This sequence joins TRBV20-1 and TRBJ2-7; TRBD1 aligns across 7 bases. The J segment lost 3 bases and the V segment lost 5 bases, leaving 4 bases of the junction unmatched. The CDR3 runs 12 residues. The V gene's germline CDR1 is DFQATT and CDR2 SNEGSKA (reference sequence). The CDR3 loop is CSAGDRNYEQYF. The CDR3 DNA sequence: TGCAGTGCTGGGGACAGAAACTACGAGCAGTACTTC.

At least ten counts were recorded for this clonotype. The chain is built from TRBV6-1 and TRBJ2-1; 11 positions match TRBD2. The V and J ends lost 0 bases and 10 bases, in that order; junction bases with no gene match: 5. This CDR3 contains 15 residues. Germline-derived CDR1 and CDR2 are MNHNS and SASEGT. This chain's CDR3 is CASSEAVSGRAEQFF. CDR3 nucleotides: TGTGCCAGCAGTGAAGCGGTTAGCGGGAGGGCGGAGCAGTTCTTC.

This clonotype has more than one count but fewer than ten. CDR3 region: CSARGPDPAYEQYF. CDR3 bases: TGCAGTGCTAGGGGACCGGACCCCGCCTACGAGCAGTACTTC. The chain has TRBV20-1 and TRBJ2-7; D is possibly TRBD1 or TRBD2 (5 bases each). V was clipped by 3 bases and J by 2 bases, with 14 bases between them. The V gene's germline CDR1 is DFQATT and CDR2 SNEGSKA (reference sequence). The CDR3 is made up of 14 amino acids.